These 8 T cell receptor beta chains share one sample of origin, sequenced in a study of radiotherapy plus CTLA-4 blockade in lung cancer. TCRdb's copy holds only in-frame clones and misses some; the assay was immunoSEQ multiplex PCR. The sample comprises about 87,000 clones, more than 75% of which are singletons, and roughly a sixth rests with the top ten. The sample here was peripheral blood, taken from a patient treated with radiotherapy plus ipilimumab. These TCRs come from a human donor with non-small cell lung cancer that progressed on radiotherapy plus ipilimumab.

This clone has a single count. The J gene is TRBJ1-3, the V gene TRBV6-1; no definite D call. Between the trimmed V and J ends, which lost 1 base and 4 bases, there was a span of 8 bases. The CDR3 contains 14 residues. Per the germline V gene, CDR1 is MNHNS and CDR2 is SASEGT. The CDR3 sequence is CASSEGGAGNTIYF. Written as DNA, the CDR3 is TGTGCCAGCAGTGAAGGGGGTGCCGGAAACACCATATATTTT.

This chain joins TRBV25-1 and TRBJ1-2, with 10 bases aligning to TRBD1. CDR1 and CDR2 from the germline V gene are MGHDK and SYGVNS. The CDR3 contains 17 residues. Trimming removed 1 base from V and 7 bases from J; junction bases left unmatched: 12. As DNA, the CDR3 is TGTGCCAGCAGTGAATGGGACAGGGGCCGGACCGCTGGTGGCTACACCTTC. Its translation: CASSEWDRGRTAGGYTF.

J is TRBJ2-7 and V is TRBV6-5; 10 bases line up with TRBD2. CDR1 and CDR2 from the germline V gene are MNHEY and SVGAGI. CDR3 size: 14 residues. The V gene end was trimmed by 6 bases and the J gene end by 3 bases; junction bases not matched to a gene: 5. CDR3 coding DNA: TGTGCCAGCAGGGCTCTAGCGGGAGTCTACGAGCAGTACTTC. Its protein is CASRALAGVYEQYF.

This chain links TRBV11-2 with TRBJ1-2; D call uncertain. This CDR3 is built from 11 residues. V lost 5 bases, J lost 6 bases, and 7 bases lay in between. Germline CDR1 reads SGHAT; CDR2 reads FQNNGV. CDR3 loop: CASSQNHGYTF. DNA for the CDR3: TGTGCCAGCAGCCAAAACCATGGCTACACCTTC.

The chain recombines TRBV6-5 with TRBJ1-1, with 8 positions matching TRBD1. V shed 6 bases and J 11 bases; nucleotides not matched to a gene: 8. CDR3 length: 12 amino acids. CDR1 and CDR2 (germline): MNHEY, SVGAGI. The CDR3: CASRGRGRTAFF. The CDR3 DNA reads as TGTGCCAGCAGAGGCAGGGGGCGAACGGCTTTCTTT.

V is TRBV7-9 and J is TRBJ2-7; 7 nucleotides line up with TRBD1. Germline V gene data show CDR1 as SEHNR and CDR2 as FQNEAQ (reference sequence). This CDR3 is built from 14 residues. V gave up 1 base and J gave up 2 bases; unmatched junction bases: 2. The CDR3 DNA reads TGTGCCAGCAGCTTAGGGGACAGCCCCTACGAGCAGTACTTC. It yields the protein CASSLGDSPYEQYF.

This chain connects TRBV6-5 to TRBJ1-1, with D perhaps matching TRBD1 (5 bases). This CDR3 spans 14 amino acids. Looked up from germline, CDR1 is MNHEY and CDR2 is SVGAGI. Trimming shortened V by 5 bases and J by 3 bases, and 13 bases separated the two germline ends. The CDR3 sequence: CASSEYQGDTEAFF. Written as DNA, the CDR3 is TGTGCCAGCAGTGAATACCAAGGGGACACTGAAGCTTTCTTT.

The rearrangement links TRBV29-1 to TRBJ1-5; D not certain. Germline V CDR1 and CDR2: SQVTM, ANQGSEA. V dropped 6 bases and J dropped 0 bases, with 21 bases sitting between them. The CDR3 totals 17 residues. DNA for the CDR3: TGCAGCGTGATTGACCGGGCCGAGGTGTATAGCAATCAGCCCCAGCATTTT. Translation gives CSVIDRAEVYSNQPQHF.